This TCR beta chain was observed in a study of spatial heterogeneity in lung cancer. Study-level information: An average of more than ten raw reads was observed per unique TCR and UMI combination.

This clonotype was seen many times. Its antigen remains unknown. V was pared by 3 bases and J by 4 bases, with 10 bases between. The CDR3 runs 13 residues. The germline V gene encodes CDR1 SGHDT and CDR2 YYEEEE. Study-level findings and limits: Intratumoral expanded alpha and beta TCR counts were found to track tumor mutation counts.

Time point meaning: sample taken at primary tumor resection. From tumor, nontumor lung or frozen PBMC, whole RNA was taken unsorted for sequencing. In TCRdb, the 5' RACE reads were re-called with MiXCR into one record per CDR3 protein. This table holds over 15,000 distinct CDR3 sequences, 5.5% to 8% found once. Sequences were derived from lung tumor tissue, sampled at surgery. The sequence was collected from a female donor with early-stage non-small cell lung cancer. The chain employs TRBV5-6 and TRBJ2-5; D is perhaps TRBD2 (5 bases). The chain's CDR3 is CASSSGFRETQYF. The CDR3 DNA sequence: TGTGCCAGCAGCTCGGGGTTTCGAGAGACCCAGTACTTC.